These 28 T cell receptor beta chains came from one sample sequenced in a study of vaccination effects on CD4 cells after COVID-19. Viral peptide pool expansion of antigen-specific CD4+ T cells preceded sequencing in the ViraFEST assay. At the end of approximately 10 days of culture, CD4+ T cells were isolated. Subjects were given two BNT162b2 or mRNA-1273 vaccine doses. These receptors' targets are unknown. Here immunoSEQ multiplex PCR was the method, and the copy in TCRdb shows in-frame clones only, minus some. The sample holds over 60,000 clones, around two thirds seen once. The material sequenced was CD4+ T cells from PBMCs cultured with HCoV-229E spike peptides, taken after COVID-19 vaccination. All receptors come from a human donor who received a COVID-19 vaccine.

CDR3 protein: CASTRGMNTEAFF. The CDR3 DNA is TGTGCCAGCACCAGGGGAATGAACACTGAAGCTTTCTTT. The rearrangement uses TRBV13 and TRBJ1-1, with TRBD1 as a possible D gene (6 bases). V dropped 7 bases and J dropped 0 bases, with 9 bases sitting between them. Germline V gene sequence: CDR1 PRHDT, CDR2 FYEKMQ (reference sequence). The CDR3 is 13 amino acids. Based on the CDR3 plus reference TRBV13 and TRBJ1-1, the full variable domain is AAGVIQSPRHLIKEKRETATLKCYPIPRHDTVYWYQQGPGQDPQFLISFYEKMQSDKGSIPDRFSAQQFSDYHSELNMSSLELGDSALYFCASTRGMNTEAFFGQGTRLTVV.

The chain is built from TRBV18 and TRBJ2-6, with 8 bases that match TRBD1. Germline assignment: CDR1 KGHSH and CDR2 LQKENI. J was trimmed by 0 bases and V by 3 bases; bases with no gene match: 4. This CDR3 comprises 17 residues. This chain's CDR3 is CASSPGQVTSGANVLTF. The CDR3 nucleotides read TGTGCCAGCTCACCGGGACAGGTAACCTCTGGGGCCAACGTCCTGACTTTC.

The chain links TRBV2 to TRBJ2-5; maybe TRBD1 (6 bases). The ends were cut back, 5 bases at V and 5 bases at J, with 18 bases in the middle. The CDR3 runs to 15 residues. Germline CDR1 SNHLY, CDR2 FYNNEI. CDR3 region: CASSPTGTLGETQYF. The CDR3 coding sequence is TGTGCCAGCAGTCCAACCGGGACACTAGGGGAGACCCAGTACTTC.

The rearrangement joins TRBV2 to TRBJ2-1; D gene uncertain. The V gene lost 2 bases and the J gene lost 12 bases, with 11 bases spanning the gap. Germline lookup yields CDR1 SNHLY and CDR2 FYNNEI. The CDR3 runs 12 residues. The CDR3 loop reads CASSERTERQFF. In DNA, the CDR3 is TGTGCCAGCAGTGAAAGGACCGAGCGGCAGTTCTTC.

The V call is TRBV9, the J call TRBJ1-2; D remains unclear. V was pared by 1 base and J by 0 bases, with 4 bases between. The CDR3 is made up of 13 amino acids. Germline CDR1 and CDR2: SGDLS and YYNGEE. The CDR3 spells CASSVYSNYGYTF. CDR3 DNA: TGTGCCAGCAGCGTATACTCTAACTATGGCTACACCTTC.

This clone was counted only a few times. This rearrangement joins TRBV28 to TRBJ1-2, with D uncertain. This CDR3 region has 15 residues. Germline V gene data show CDR1 as MDHEN and CDR2 as SYDVKM. V lost 6 bases, J lost 0 bases, and 14 bases lay in between. The CDR3 loop reads CASSPAGSSNYGYTF. The CDR3, as DNA: TGTGCCAGCAGCCCGGCCGGCTCCTCTAACTATGGCTACACCTTC.

V gene TRBV28 combines with J gene TRBJ2-1; D is perhaps TRBD1 (5 bases). V lost 6 bases and J lost 5, with 14 bases in between. Germline V gene data show CDR1 as MDHEN and CDR2 as SYDVKM. This CDR3 comprises 14 residues. The CDR3 protein is CASSLQGSNNEQFF. In DNA, the CDR3 is TGTGCCAGCAGCCTCCAGGGCAGCAACAATGAGCAGTTCTTC.

The gene calls are TRBV28 and TRBJ1-1; 7 positions agree with TRBD1. V dropped 2 bases and J dropped 7; count of bases not matched to a gene: 4. CDR1 is MDHEN and CDR2 is SYDVKM in the germline V gene. The CDR3 totals 13 residues. The CDR3 here is CASSLRGQSEAFF. The CDR3 DNA is TGTGCCAGCAGTTTAAGGGGGCAGAGTGAAGCTTTCTTT.

In this sample, this clone turned up a few times. The chain uses TRBV29-1 and TRBJ2-3; 7 bases are shared with TRBD1. CDR3 length: 16 residues. The germline CDR1 and CDR2 sequences are SQVTM and ANQGSEA. J was trimmed by 2 bases and V by 2 bases; bases with no gene match: 10. The CDR3 here is CSVERFRDRNTDTQYF. DNA of the CDR3: TGCAGCGTTGAAAGGTTCCGGGACAGAAACACAGATACGCAGTATTTT.

V is TRBV19 and J is TRBJ1-2, with a weak D call TRBD1 (6 bases). The CDR3 is 12 residues long. Trimming took 3 bases from V and 8 from J, leaving 10 bases between them. CDR1 LNHDA and CDR2 SQIVND come from the germline V gene (reference sequence). For the CDR3, the DNA is TGTGCCAGTAGTATCTCAGGGGCCGGCTACACCTTC. Translation: CASSISGAGYTF.

V is TRBV3-1 (or the pseudogene TRBV3-2) and J is TRBJ2-5; D is uncertain. V was trimmed by 6 bases and J by 1 base, leaving 15 bases between them. This CDR3 spans 15 amino acids. In germline, CDR1 is LGHDT, CDR2 YNNKEL (reference sequence). The CDR3 region is CASSSIGRTQETQYF. The CDR3 region has the DNA TGTGCCAGCAGTTCGATCGGACGGACCCAAGAGACCCAGTACTTC.

The rearrangement joins TRBV6-5 to TRBJ2-7; D is perhaps TRBD1 (5 bases). CDR3 length: 13 residues. V lost 4 bases and J lost 9, with 16 bases in between. Germline CDR1 is MNHEY and CDR2 is SVGAGI. The CDR3 DNA reads TGTGCCAGCAGTTCCGGGCAGGGTAGGGTGCAGTACGTC. It specifies CASSSGQGRVQYV.

The chain employs TRBV5-1 and TRBJ2-2; tentatively, D is TRBD1 (5 bases). V gave up 4 bases and J gave up 4 bases, with 14 bases separating them. Looked up from germline, CDR1 is SGHRS and CDR2 is YFSETQ. There are 15 residues in the CDR3. The CDR3 region has the DNA TGCGCCAGCAGCCGGACAACACCGGGCACCGGGGAGCTGTTTTTT. As protein: CASSRTTPGTGELFF.

The DNA for the CDR3 is TGTGCCAGCAGTTATCTCGGCGGGGGTGGCACAGATACGCAGTATTTT. Its translation: CASSYLGGGGTDTQYF. V and J are TRBV6-2 or TRBV6-3 and TRBJ2-3; 7 bases align to TRBD2. This CDR3 region has 16 residues. V was pared by 3 bases and J by 1 base, with 7 bases of the junction left unmatched. The germline CDR1 and CDR2 sequences are MNHEY and SVGEGT.

V is TRBV7-8 and J is TRBJ2-1, with D maybe TRBD1 (6 bases). V gave up 0 bases and J gave up 3 bases, with 12 bases separating them. Germline V gene data show CDR1 as SGHVS and CDR2 as FQNEAQ. The CDR3 length is 16 residues. This chain's CDR3 is CASSLAYGQNYNEQFF. The DNA for the CDR3 is TGTGCCAGCAGCTTAGCGTACGGACAGAACTACAATGAGCAGTTCTTC.

The gene calls are TRBV19 and TRBJ1-5; no clear D. Germline assignment: CDR1 LNHDA and CDR2 SQIVND (reference sequence). The CDR3 consists of 14 residues. The V end was cut by 1 base, the J end by 0 bases, with 4 bases between. The CDR3 region has the DNA TGTGCCAGTAGTATAGCTCCTAGCAATCAGCCCCAGCATTTT. Amino acids: CASSIAPSNQPQHF.

The CDR3 loop is CASFFRRDNSPLHF. The CDR3 DNA follows: TGTGCCAGCTTTTTCCGCAGGGATAATTCACCCCTCCACTTT. This chain joins TRBV6-5 and TRBJ1-6, with D tentatively TRBD1 (5 bases). CDR1 and CDR2 from the germline V gene are MNHEY and SVGAGI. CDR3 length: 14 amino acids. V gave up 8 bases and J gave up 5 bases, with 13 bases separating them.

V gene TRBV9 combines with J gene TRBJ1-2; 9 nucleotides match TRBD1. V gave up 0 bases and J gave up 2 bases; unmatched junction bases: 5. The germline V gene encodes CDR1 SGDLS and CDR2 YYNGEE. The CDR3 runs to 16 residues. The CDR3 spells CASSVGGTGYNYGYTF. CDR3 in DNA: TGTGCCAGCAGCGTAGGAGGGACAGGGTACAACTATGGCTACACCTTC.

The gene calls are TRBV15 and TRBJ2-1, with 9 bases identical to TRBD2. CDR1 and CDR2 from the germline V gene are LNHNV and YYDKDF (reference sequence). This CDR3 is 16 amino acids long. The J segment lost 7 bases and the V segment lost 0 bases, leaving 7 bases of the junction unmatched. In DNA, the CDR3 is TGTGCCACCAGCAGAGATTTGCGGGGGGGCTTAAATGAGCAGTTCTTC. Protein: CATSRDLRGGLNEQFF.

The J gene is TRBJ1-3, the V gene TRBV9, with D hard to call. CDR1 is SGDLS and CDR2 is YYNGEE in the germline V gene. The CDR3 is 14 amino acids. V was trimmed by 2 bases and J by 0 bases, leaving 6 bases between them. The CDR3 region has the DNA TGTGCCAGCAGCGTCACCTACTCTGGAAACACCATATATTTT. Amino acids: CASSVTYSGNTIYF.

In its sample, this clone was seen a few times. This chain uses TRBV9 with TRBJ2-1, with 8 bases identical to TRBD1. CDR3 size: 17 residues. Germline trimming cut 2 bases from V and 2 bases from J; bases unmatched to any gene: 9. From germline, CDR1 is SGDLS and CDR2 YYNGEE. CDR3 coding DNA: TGTGCCAGCAGCGTCGGCAACTCGGACAGGGCCTACAATGAGCAGTTCTTC. It codes for CASSVGNSDRAYNEQFF.

The genes are TRBV19 and TRBJ1-2; D not certain. The V gene lost 6 bases and the J gene lost 0 bases, with 11 bases spanning the gap. The length of the CDR3 is 14 residues. The V gene's germline CDR1 is LNHDA and CDR2 SQIVND (reference sequence). In DNA form, the CDR3 reads TGTGCCAGTAGAGAGCGGGGTACTAACTATGGCTACACCTTC. It specifies CASRERGTNYGYTF.

The chain combines TRBV7-9 with TRBJ2-7; TRBD2 is a possible D gene (6 bases). This CDR3 has 15 residues. The germline gives CDR1 SEHNR, CDR2 FQNEAQ (reference sequence). V lost 7 bases and J lost 3, with 19 bases in between. The CDR3: CASTSGTGEDYEQYV. For the CDR3, the DNA is TGTGCCAGCACCTCGGGAACGGGGGAGGACTACGAGCAGTACGTC.

V and J are TRBV5-1 and TRBJ2-2; possibly TRBD2 for D (6 bases). The V and J ends lost 6 bases and 4 bases respectively, with 16 bases between them. The CDR3 length is 15 residues. Germline CDR1 reads SGHRS; CDR2 reads YFSETQ. The DNA for the CDR3 is TGCGCCAGCACCCCGGGGCCCGGGGGCACCGGGGAGCTGTTTTTT. This codes for CASTPGPGGTGELFF.

The chain combines TRBV18 with TRBJ1-2; tentative D call: TRBD1 (6 bases). The ends were cut back, 0 bases at V and 7 bases at J, with 18 bases in the middle. The V gene's germline CDR1 is KGHSH and CDR2 LQKENI. There are 16 residues in the CDR3. The CDR3 sequence: CASSPPTNWGALGYTF. CDR3 DNA: TGTGCCAGCTCACCACCCACCAATTGGGGGGCTCTTGGCTACACCTTC.

The genes are TRBV2 and TRBJ2-1; TRBD2 aligns across 8 bases. Germline CDR1 reads SNHLY; CDR2 reads FYNNEI. The J segment lost 14 bases and the V segment lost 6 bases, leaving 15 bases of the junction unmatched. This CDR3 has 14 amino acids. CDR3 sequence reads: CASRGPFSGVGKFF. The CDR3 DNA reads as TGTGCCAGCAGGGGGCCATTTAGCGGGGTAGGGAAGTTCTTC.

In its sample, this clone was seen a few times. The genes are TRBV18 and TRBJ1-1; tentative D call: TRBD1 (6 bases). The ends were cut back, 6 bases at V and 1 base at J, with 15 bases in the middle. The germline V gene has CDR1 KGHSH and CDR2 LQKENI. The CDR3 spans 15 residues. CDR3 protein: CASSQNRAENTEAFF. The CDR3 region has the DNA TGTGCCAGCTCGCAAAACAGGGCGGAGAACACTGAAGCTTTCTTT.

This clone has a single count. The chain links TRBV5-6 to TRBJ2-5; no definite D call. V lost 3 bases and J 6 bases, leaving 15 bases between the germline ends. The CDR3 spans 14 residues. Germline V gene data show CDR1 as SGHDT and CDR2 as YYEEEE. CDR3 loop: CASSSGPPSQTQYF. The DNA of the CDR3 is TGTGCCAGCAGCTCTGGACCTCCGAGCCAGACCCAGTACTTC.